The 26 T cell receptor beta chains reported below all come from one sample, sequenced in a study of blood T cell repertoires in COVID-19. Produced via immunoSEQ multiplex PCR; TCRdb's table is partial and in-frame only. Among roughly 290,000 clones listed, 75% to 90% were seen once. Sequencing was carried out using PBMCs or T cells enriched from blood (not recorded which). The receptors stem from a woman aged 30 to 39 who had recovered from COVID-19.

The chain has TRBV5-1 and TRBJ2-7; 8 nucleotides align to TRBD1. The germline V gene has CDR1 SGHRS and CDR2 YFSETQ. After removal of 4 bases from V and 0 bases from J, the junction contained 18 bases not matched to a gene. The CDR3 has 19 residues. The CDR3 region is CASSRSWGITGGHSYEQYF. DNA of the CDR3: TGCGCCAGCAGCCGGTCGTGGGGTATCACAGGGGGTCACTCCTACGAGCAGTACTTC.

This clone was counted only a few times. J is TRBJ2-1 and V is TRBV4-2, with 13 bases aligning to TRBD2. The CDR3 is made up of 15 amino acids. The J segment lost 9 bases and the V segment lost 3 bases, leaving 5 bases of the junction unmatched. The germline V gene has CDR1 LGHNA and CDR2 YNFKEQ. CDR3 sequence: CASSHGLAGDGEQFF. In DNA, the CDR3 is TGTGCCAGCAGCCACGGACTAGCGGGAGACGGTGAGCAGTTCTTC.

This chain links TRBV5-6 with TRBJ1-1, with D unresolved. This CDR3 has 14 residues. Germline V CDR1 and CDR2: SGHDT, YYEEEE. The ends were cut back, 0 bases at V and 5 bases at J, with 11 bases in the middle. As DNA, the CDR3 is TGTGCCAGCAGCTTGGGGCAGGTTAAGACTGAAGCTTTCTTT. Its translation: CASSLGQVKTEAFF.

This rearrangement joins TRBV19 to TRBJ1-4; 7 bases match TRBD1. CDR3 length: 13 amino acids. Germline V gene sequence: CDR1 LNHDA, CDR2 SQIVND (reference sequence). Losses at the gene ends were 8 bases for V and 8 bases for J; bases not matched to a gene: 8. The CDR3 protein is CASRQGGREKLFF. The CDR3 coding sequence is TGTGCCAGTCGACAGGGAGGACGAGAAAAACTGTTTTTT.

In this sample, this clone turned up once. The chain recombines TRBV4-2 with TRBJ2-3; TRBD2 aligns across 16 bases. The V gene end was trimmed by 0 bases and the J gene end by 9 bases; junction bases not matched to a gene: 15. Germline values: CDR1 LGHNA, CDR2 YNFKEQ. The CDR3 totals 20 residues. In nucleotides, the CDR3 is TGTGCCAGCAGCCAAGAAGGGCCCGGGACTAGCGGGGGGGGCCTGGGGACGCAGTATTTT. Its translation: CASSQEGPGTSGGGLGTQYF.

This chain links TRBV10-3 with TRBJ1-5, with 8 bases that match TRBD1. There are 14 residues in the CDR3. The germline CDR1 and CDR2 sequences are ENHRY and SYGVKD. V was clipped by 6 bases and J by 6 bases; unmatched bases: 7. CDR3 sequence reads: CAIRSDRGGQPQHF. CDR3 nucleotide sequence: TGTGCCATCAGGTCAGACAGGGGCGGTCAGCCCCAGCATTTT.

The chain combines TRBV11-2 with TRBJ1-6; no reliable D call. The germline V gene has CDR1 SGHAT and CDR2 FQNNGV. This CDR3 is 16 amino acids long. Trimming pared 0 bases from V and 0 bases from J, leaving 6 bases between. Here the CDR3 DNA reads TGTGCCAGCAGCTTAGAATGGAGCTCCTATAATTCACCCCTCCACTTT. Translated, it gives CASSLEWSSYNSPLHF.

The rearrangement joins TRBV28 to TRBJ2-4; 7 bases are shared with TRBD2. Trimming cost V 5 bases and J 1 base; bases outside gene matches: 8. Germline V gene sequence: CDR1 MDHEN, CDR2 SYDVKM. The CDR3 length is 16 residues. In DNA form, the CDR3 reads TGTGCCAGCAGTGGGATCTCCGGGGGGGCCAAAAACATTCAGTACTTC. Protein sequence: CASSGISGGAKNIQYF.

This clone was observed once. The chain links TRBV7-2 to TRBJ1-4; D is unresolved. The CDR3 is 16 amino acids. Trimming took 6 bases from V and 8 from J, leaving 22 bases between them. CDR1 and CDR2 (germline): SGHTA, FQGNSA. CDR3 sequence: CASSLKYAALGEKLFF. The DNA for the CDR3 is TGTGCCAGCAGTCTAAAGTACGCGGCCCTTGGCGAAAAACTGTTTTTT.

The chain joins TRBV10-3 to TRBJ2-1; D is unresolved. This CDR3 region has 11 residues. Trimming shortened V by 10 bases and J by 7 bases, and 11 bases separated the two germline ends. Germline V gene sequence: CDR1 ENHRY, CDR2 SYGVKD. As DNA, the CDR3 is TGTGCCACCGATAACGGGAATGAGCAGTTCTTC. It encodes CATDNGNEQFF.

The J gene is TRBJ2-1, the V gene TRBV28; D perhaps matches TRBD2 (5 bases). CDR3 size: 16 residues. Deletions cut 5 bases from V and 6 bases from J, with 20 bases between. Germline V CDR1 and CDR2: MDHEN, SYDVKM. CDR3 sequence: CASSIWALKAGNEQFF. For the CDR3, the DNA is TGTGCCAGCAGTATCTGGGCCCTTAAGGCGGGCAATGAGCAGTTCTTC.

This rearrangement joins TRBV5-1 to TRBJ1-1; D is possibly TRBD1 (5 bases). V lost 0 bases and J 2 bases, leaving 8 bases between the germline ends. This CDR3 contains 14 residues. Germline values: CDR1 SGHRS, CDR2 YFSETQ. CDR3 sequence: CASSLVTANTEAFF. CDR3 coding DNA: TGCGCCAGCAGCTTGGTGACAGCTAACACTGAAGCTTTCTTT.

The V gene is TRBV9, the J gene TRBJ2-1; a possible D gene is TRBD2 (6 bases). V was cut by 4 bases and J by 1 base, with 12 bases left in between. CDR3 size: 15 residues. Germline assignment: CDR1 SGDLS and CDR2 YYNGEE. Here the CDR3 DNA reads TGTGCCAGCAGCTCACGGGAGAAGTCCTACAATGAGCAGTTCTTC. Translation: CASSSREKSYNEQFF.

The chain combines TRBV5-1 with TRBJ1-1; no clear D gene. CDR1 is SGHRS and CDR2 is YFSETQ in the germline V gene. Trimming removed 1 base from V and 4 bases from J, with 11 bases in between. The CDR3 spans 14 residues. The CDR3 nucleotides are TGCGCCAGCAGCTTGACAGTCTCGTCCACTGAAGCTTTCTTT. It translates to CASSLTVSSTEAFF.

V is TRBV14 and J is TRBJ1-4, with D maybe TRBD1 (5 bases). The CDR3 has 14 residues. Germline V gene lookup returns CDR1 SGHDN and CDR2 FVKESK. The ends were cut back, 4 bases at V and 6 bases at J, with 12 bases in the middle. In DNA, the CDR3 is TGTGCCAGCAGCCGGGGCAGGGAGGATGAAAAACTGTTTTTT. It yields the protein CASSRGREDEKLFF.

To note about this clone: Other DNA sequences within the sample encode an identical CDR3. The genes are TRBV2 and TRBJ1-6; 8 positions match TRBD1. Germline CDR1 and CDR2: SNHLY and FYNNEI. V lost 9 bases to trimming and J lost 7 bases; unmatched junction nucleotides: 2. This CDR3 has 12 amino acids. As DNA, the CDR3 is TGTGCCAGACGGGACAGGAATTCACCCCTCCACTTT. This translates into CARRDRNSPLHF.

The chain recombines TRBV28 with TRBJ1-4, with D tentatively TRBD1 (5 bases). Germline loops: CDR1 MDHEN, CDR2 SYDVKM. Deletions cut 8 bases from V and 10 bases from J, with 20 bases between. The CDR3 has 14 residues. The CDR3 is CASQGGPLIGKLFF. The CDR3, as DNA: TGTGCCAGCCAGGGAGGGCCCCTAATAGGAAAACTGTTTTTT.

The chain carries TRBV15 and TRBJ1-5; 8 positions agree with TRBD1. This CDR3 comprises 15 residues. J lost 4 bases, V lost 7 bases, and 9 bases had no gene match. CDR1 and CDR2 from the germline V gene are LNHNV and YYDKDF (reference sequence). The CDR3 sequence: CATNLGQGGNQPQHF. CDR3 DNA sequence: TGTGCCACCAACCTCGGACAGGGTGGGAATCAGCCCCAGCATTTT.

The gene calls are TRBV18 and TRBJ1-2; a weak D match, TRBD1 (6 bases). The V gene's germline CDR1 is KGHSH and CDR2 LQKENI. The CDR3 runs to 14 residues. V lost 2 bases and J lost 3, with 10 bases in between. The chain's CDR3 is CASSPGGDDYGYTF. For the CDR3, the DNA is TGTGCCAGCTCACCAGGGGGCGATGACTATGGCTACACCTTC.

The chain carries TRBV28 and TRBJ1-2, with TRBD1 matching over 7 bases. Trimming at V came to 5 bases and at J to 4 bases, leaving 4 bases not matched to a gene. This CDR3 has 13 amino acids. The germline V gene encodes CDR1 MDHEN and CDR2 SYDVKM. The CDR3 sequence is CASSAGGIYGYTF. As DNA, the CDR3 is TGTGCCAGCAGTGCAGGGGGGATCTATGGCTACACCTTC.

CDR3 DNA: TGCGCCAGCAGCCGGGGACAGACACACTATGGCTACACCTTC. Residues: CASSRGQTHYGYTF. The chain carries TRBV5-1 and TRBJ1-2, with 7 bases fitting TRBD1. V was clipped by 4 bases and J by 3 bases; unmatched bases: 6. CDR1 and CDR2 (germline): SGHRS, YFSETQ. This CDR3 is built from 14 residues.

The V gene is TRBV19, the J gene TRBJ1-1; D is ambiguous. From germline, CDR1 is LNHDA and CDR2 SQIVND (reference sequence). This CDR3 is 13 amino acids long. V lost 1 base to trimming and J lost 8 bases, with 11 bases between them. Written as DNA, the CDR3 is TGTGCCAGTAGTATAGTAATAACAGCCGAAGCTTTCTTT. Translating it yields CASSIVITAEAFF.

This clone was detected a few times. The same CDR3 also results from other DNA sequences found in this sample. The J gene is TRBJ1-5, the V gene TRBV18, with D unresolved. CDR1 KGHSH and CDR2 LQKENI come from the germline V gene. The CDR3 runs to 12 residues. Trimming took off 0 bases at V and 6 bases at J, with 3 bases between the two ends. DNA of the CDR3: TGTGCCAGCTCACCACCCGGTCAGCCCCAGCATTTT. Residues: CASSPPGQPQHF.

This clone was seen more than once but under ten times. CDR3 in amino acids: CASSLTGGRSGELFF. CDR3 nucleotides: TGTGCCAGCAGTCTGACAGGGGGCCGTTCCGGGGAGCTGTTTTTT. The chain carries TRBV6-5 and TRBJ2-2, with 10 positions matching TRBD1. V lost 5 bases and J lost 6; bases outside the gene matches: 6. This CDR3 comprises 15 residues. The germline V gene encodes CDR1 MNHEY and CDR2 SVGAGI.

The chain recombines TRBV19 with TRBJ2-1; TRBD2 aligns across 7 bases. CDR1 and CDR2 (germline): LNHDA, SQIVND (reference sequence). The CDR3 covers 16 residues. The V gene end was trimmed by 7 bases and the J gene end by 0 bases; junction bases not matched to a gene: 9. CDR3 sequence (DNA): TGTGCCAGTAATCTTGCGGGAGCGAACTCCTACAATGAGCAGTTCTTC. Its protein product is CASNLAGANSYNEQFF. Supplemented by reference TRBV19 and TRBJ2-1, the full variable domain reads DGGITQSPKYLFRKEGQNVTLSCEQNLNHDAMYWYRQDPGQGLRLIYYSQIVNDFQKGDIAEGYSVSREKKESFPLTVTSAQKNPTAFYLCASNLAGANSYNEQFFGPGTRLTVL.

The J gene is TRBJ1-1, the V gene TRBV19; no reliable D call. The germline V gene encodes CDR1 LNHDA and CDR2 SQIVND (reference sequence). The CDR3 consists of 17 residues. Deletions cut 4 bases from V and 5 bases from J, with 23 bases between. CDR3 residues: CASSTRYKPRRETEAFF. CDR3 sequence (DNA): TGTGCCAGTAGTACCCGATATAAACCGCGACGGGAGACTGAAGCTTTCTTT.